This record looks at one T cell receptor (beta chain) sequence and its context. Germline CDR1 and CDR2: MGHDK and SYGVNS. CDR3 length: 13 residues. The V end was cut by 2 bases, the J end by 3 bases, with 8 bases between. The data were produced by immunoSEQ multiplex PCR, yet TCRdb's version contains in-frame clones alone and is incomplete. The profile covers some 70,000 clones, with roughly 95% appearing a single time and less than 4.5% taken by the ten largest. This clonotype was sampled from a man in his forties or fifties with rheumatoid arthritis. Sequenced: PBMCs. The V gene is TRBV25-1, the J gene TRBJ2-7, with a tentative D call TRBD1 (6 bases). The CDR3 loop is CASSEKDSYEQYF. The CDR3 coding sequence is TGTGCCAGCAGTGAAAAGGACAGCTACGAGCAGTACTTC.